A selection of T cell receptor beta chains follows, all from one sample in a study of T cell responses to AZD1222 COVID-19 vaccine. TCRdb's table, derived via immunoSEQ multiplex PCR, lists solely in-frame clones and lacks some. The sample lists 150,000 to 200,000 clones, more than 85% seen once, with around 4% in the top ten. Sequenced material: peripheral blood, taken on day 0 of AZD1222 vaccination. Receptors were obtained from an adult in good health. Both conserved end residues are part of each CDR3. D genes are given only for firm matches. Clone sizes are given selectively: once, few, many, or a class where the clone is expanded.

TRBD1 TRBJ1-1 . TRBV2 CASKDRGRLNTEAFF TGTGCCAGCAAGGACAGGGGTCGACTGAACACTGAAGCTTTCTTT
. TRBJ1-6 . TRBV18 CASSPRGGSLANSPLHF TGTGCCAGCTCACCACGCGGGGGGTCCTTGGCAAATTCACCCCTCCACTTT
TRBD1 TRBJ2-3 . TRBV6-2/TRBV6-3 CASSSRQGTSTDTQYF TGTGCCAGCAGTTCACGACAGGGCACTAGCACAGATACGCAGTATTTT
. TRBJ2-6 . TRBV4-2 CASSQDGQGTSGANVLTF TGTGCCAGCAGCCAAGATGGGCAGGGGACCTCTGGGGCCAACGTCCTGACTTTC
. TRBJ2-1 . TRBV11-2 CASSRYPTGGSNEQFF TGTGCCAGCAGCCGATACCCCACCGGAGGATCCAATGAGCAGTTCTTC
TRBD1 TRBJ2-3 . TRBV6-5 CASRRTGGSTDTQYF TGTGCCAGCAGAAGAACAGGGGGTAGCACAGATACGCAGTATTTT
. TRBJ1-1 . TRBV18 CASSLSRDEAFF TGTGCCAGCTCACTATCCCGCGATGAAGCTTTCTTT
. TRBJ1-1 . TRBV6-4 CASSDSGGLRMNTEAFF TGTGCCAGCAGTGACTCGGGGGGTTTGAGAATGAACACTGAAGCTTTCTTT
. TRBJ1-6 . TRBV5-1 CASSLDGNNSPLHF TGCGCCAGCAGCTTGGACGGGAATAATTCACCCCTCCACTTT
. TRBJ2-1 . TRBV11-2 CASLDPPLANEQFF TGTGCCAGCCTCGACCCCCCCCTAGCAAATGAGCAGTTCTTC
TRBD1 TRBJ1-1 . TRBV6-8 CASSYCLGQVAVNTEAFF TGTGCCAGCAGTTACTGTCTCGGACAGGTGGCCGTGAACACTGAAGCTTTCTTT
. TRBJ1-5 . TRBV5-6 CASSLLGGNQPQHF TGTGCCAGCAGCTTGTTGGGGGGTAATCAGCCCCAGCATTTT
. TRBJ2-7 . TRBV20-1 CSGMTGYEQYF TGCAGTGGGATGACAGGCTACGAGCAGTACTTC
TRBD2 TRBJ2-6 . TRBV5-4 CASSSGTSATNVLTF TGTGCCAGCAGCTCCGGGACTAGCGCCACCAACGTCCTGACTTTC
. TRBJ1-1 few TRBV10-3 CAPYCSEAFF TGTGCCCCGTATTGTTCTGAAGCTTTCTTT
. TRBJ2-1 . TRBV28 CASSFKGVGSYNEQFF TGTGCCAGCAGTTTTAAGGGAGTTGGTTCCTACAATGAGCAGTTCTTC
. TRBJ1-1 . TRBV29-1 CSGGGADTEAFF TGCAGCGGGGGGGGCGCGGACACTGAAGCTTTCTTT
TRBD1 TRBJ1-2 . TRBV19 CASSKGDSNYGYTF TGTGCCAGTAGTAAGGGGGACAGTAACTATGGCTACACCTTC
TRBD2 TRBJ2-7 . TRBV7-8 CASSLLAASYEQYF TGTGCCAGCAGCTTACTAGCGGCGTCCTACGAGCAGTACTTC
. TRBJ1-1 . TRBV5-1 CASSRTANYEAFF TGCGCCAGCAGCCGCACAGCTAACTATGAAGCTTTCTTT
TRBD1 TRBJ2-1 . TRBV6-5 CASSWNRDREKFF TGTGCCAGCAGTTGGAACCGAGACAGGGAGAAGTTCTTC
. TRBJ1-4 . TRBV6-5 CASSSRQSTNEKLFF TGTGCCAGCAGTTCCAGACAGTCAACTAATGAAAAACTGTTTTTT
TRBD1 TRBJ1-6 . TRBV7-6 CASSSEGAVYNSPLHF TGTGCCAGCAGCTCTGAGGGGGCAGTTTATAATTCACCCCTCCACTTT
. TRBJ1-2 . TRBV12-3/TRBV12-4 CASSQQGYGYTF TGTGCCAGCAGTCAACAGGGCTATGGCTACACCTTC
. TRBJ1-6 . TRBV5-1 CASSLPDDYGNSPLHF TGCGCCAGCAGCTTGCCAGATGATTATGGTAATTCACCCCTCCACTTT
. TRBJ2-7 . TRBV12-5 CASGPRNSYEQYF TGTGCTAGTGGTCCCCGTAACTCCTACGAGCAGTACTTC
. TRBJ1-2 . TRBV29-1 CSVARTGAYGYTF TGCAGCGTTGCAAGAACAGGAGCCTATGGCTACACCTTC
. TRBJ1-2 once TRBV2 CASSEYRVTF TGTGCCAGCAGTGAATACCGGGTAACCTTC
. TRBJ1-2 . TRBV7-8 CASSPDSYGYTF TGTGCCAGCAGCCCAGACAGCTATGGCTACACCTTC
. TRBJ2-7 . TRBV5-1 CASSLAENYEQYF TGCGCCAGCAGCTTAGCGGAGAACTACGAGCAGTACTTC
. TRBJ1-5 . TRBV5-1 CASSLEGNNQPQHF TGCGCCAGCAGCTTGGAAGGGAACAATCAGCCCCAGCATTTT
. TRBJ1-3 . TRBV11-2 CASSFKVGGITIYF TGTGCCAGCAGCTTTAAGGTCGGGGGGATCACCATATATTTT
TRBD1 TRBJ2-3 . TRBV7-9 CASSLSRGRGADTQYF TGTGCCAGCAGCTTAAGCAGGGGGCGGGGTGCGGATACGCAGTATTTT
TRBD1 TRBJ1-2 . TRBV19 CASSTAGGPGYTF TGTGCCAGTAGTACGGCAGGGGGCCCTGGCTACACCTTC
. TRBJ2-5 . TRBV27 CASSYTPGRYQETQYF TGTGCCAGCAGCTACACTCCGGGGCGGTACCAAGAGACCCAGTACTTC
TRBD1 TRBJ2-7 . TRBV5-1 CASSLELTGHEQYF TGCGCCAGCAGCTTGGAACTGACAGGGCACGAGCAGTACTTC